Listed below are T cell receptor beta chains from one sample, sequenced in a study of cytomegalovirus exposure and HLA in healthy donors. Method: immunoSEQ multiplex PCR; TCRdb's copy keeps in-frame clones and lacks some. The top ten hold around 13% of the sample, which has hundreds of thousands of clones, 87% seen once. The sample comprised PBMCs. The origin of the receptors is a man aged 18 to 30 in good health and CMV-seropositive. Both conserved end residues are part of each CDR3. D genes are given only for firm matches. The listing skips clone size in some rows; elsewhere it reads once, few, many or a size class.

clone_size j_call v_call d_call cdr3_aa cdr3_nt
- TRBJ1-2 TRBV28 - CASEGVNYGYTF TGTGCCTCCGAGGGGGTCAACTATGGCTACACCTTC
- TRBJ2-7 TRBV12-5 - CASGLVAVQNYEQYF TGTGCTAGTGGTTTGGTCGCTGTACAGAACTACGAGCAGTACTTC
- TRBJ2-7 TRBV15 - CATSRDWPSQGDEQYF TGTGCCACCAGCAGAGATTGGCCCAGCCAGGGCGACGAGCAGTACTTC
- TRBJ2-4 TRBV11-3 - CASSLEGGAKNIQYF TGTGCCAGCAGCTTAGAGGGGGGAGCCAAAAACATTCAGTACTTC
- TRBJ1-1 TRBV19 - CASTLYTEAFF TGTGCCAGTACCCTCTACACTGAAGCTTTCTTT
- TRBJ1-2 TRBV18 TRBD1 CASSPSPGTGLRGDGYTF TGTGCCAGCTCCCCTAGTCCCGGGACAGGGTTGAGGGGCGACGGCTACACCTTC
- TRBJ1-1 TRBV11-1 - CASSSGLGTEAFF TGTGCCAGCAGCTCGGGGTTGGGCACTGAAGCTTTCTTT
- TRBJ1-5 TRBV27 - CASSLSGGNQPQHF TGTGCCAGCAGTTTATCAGGGGGCAATCAGCCCCAGCATTTT
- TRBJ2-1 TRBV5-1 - CASSLDSAEIDEQFF TGCGCCAGCAGCTTGGATTCGGCGGAAATCGATGAGCAGTTCTTC
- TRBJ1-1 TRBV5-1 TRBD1 CASSSTTGTGRTEAFF TGCGCCAGCAGCTCCACAACCGGGACAGGGCGTACTGAAGCTTTCTTT
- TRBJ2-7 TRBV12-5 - CASGLVAGHEQYF TGTGCTAGTGGTTTGGTAGCAGGGCACGAGCAGTACTTC
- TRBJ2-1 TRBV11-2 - CASSFRDEQFF TGTGCCAGCAGCTTCCGGGACGAGCAGTTCTTC
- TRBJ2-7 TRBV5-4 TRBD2 CASSLPSGREIEQYF TGTGCCAGCAGTCTCCCTAGCGGGAGGGAGATCGAGCAGTACTTC
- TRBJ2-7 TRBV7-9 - CASSLVGTTYEQYF TGTGCCAGCAGCTTAGTAGGGACGACCTACGAGCAGTACTTC
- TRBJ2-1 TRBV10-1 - CASSESGYNEQFF TGCGCCAGCAGTGAGTCGGGCTACAATGAGCAGTTCTTC
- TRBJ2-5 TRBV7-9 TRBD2 CASSSRLAQETQYF TGTGCCAGCAGCTCCCGACTAGCCCAAGAGACCCAGTACTTC
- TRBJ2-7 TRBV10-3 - CAISESTDYEQYF TGTGCCATCAGTGAGTCGACCGACTACGAGCAGTACTTC
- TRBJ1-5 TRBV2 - CASSSDSHSNQPQHF TGTGCCAGCTCTTCTGACAGCCATAGCAATCAGCCCCAGCATTTT
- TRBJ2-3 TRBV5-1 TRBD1 CASSYGTEGTDTQYF TGCGCCAGCAGCTACGGGACAGAGGGCACAGATACGCAGTATTTT
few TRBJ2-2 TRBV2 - CASSEAVQAGELFF TGTGCCAGCAGTGAAGCGGTCCAGGCCGGGGAGCTGTTTTTT
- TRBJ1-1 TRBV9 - CASSATGNTEAFF TGTGCCAGCAGCGCTACAGGGAACACTGAAGCTTTCTTT
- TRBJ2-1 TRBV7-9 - CASSLEKRSNEQFF TGTGCCAGCAGCCTAGAAAAGCGCAGCAATGAGCAGTTCTTC
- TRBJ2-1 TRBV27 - CASSVRRGPYNEQFF TGTGCCAGCAGTGTCCGGCGAGGACCCTACAATGAGCAGTTCTTC
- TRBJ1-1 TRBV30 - CAWSTGVGQSEAFF TGTGCCTGGAGTACCGGGGTGGGGCAAAGTGAAGCTTTCTTT
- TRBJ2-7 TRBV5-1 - CASSLRRDGYEQYF TGCGCCAGCAGCTTGCGACGAGACGGCTACGAGCAGTACTTC
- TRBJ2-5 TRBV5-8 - CASSLAVAAKETQYF TGTGCCAGCAGCTTGGCCGTGGCAGCAAAAGAGACCCAGTACTTC
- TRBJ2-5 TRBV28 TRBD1 CASSFYRGSETQYF TGTGCCAGCAGTTTCTACAGGGGTTCCGAGACCCAGTACTTC
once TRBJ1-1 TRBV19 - CASSTQQGAEAFF TGTGCCAGTAGCACGCAACAGGGCGCTGAAGCTTTCTTT
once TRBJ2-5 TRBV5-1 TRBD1 CASSPGQGMKTQYF TGCGCCAGCAGTCCCGGACAGGGGATGAAGACCCAGTACTTC
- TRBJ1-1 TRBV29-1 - CSVDPQGAGTEAFF TGCAGCGTTGACCCACAGGGTGCGGGGACTGAAGCTTTCTTT
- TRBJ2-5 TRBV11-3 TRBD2 CASSLVAGSETQYF TGTGCCAGCAGCTTGGTAGCGGGATCAGAGACCCAGTACTTC
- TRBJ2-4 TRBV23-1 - CASSQPSWVKNIQYF TGCGCCAGCAGTCAGCCCAGCTGGGTCAAAAACATTCAGTACTTC
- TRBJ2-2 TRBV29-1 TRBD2 CSVDPSGTNTGELFF TGCAGCGTTGATCCTAGCGGGACGAACACCGGGGAGCTGTTTTTT
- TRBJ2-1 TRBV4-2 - CASRGQGSNEQFF TGTGCCAGCCGAGGGCAGGGGAGCAATGAGCAGTTCTTC
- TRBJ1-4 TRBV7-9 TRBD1 CASSSNRGSVQEKLFF TGTGCCAGCAGCTCTAACAGGGGATCGGTCCAAGAAAAACTGTTTTTT
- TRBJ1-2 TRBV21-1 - CASPPREQEHYGYTF TGTGCCAGCCCGCCCCGGGAACAGGAGCACTATGGCTACACCTTC
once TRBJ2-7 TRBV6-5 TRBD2 CASSVAGILGEQYF TGTGCCAGCAGCGTAGCGGGGATCTTGGGAGAGCAGTACTTC
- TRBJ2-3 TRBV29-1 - CSVERGDPDTQYF TGCAGCGTTGAAAGGGGGGACCCAGATACGCAGTATTTT
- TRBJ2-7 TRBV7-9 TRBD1 CASSWDRGVHEQYF TGTGCCAGCAGCTGGGACAGGGGCGTCCACGAGCAGTACTTC
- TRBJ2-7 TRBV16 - CASSPTSPDDEQYF TGTGCCAGCAGTCCGACTAGTCCCGACGACGAGCAGTACTTC
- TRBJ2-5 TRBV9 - CASSPTLGQRWETQYF TGTGCCAGCAGCCCCACCCTCGGACAGCGATGGGAGACCCAGTACTTC
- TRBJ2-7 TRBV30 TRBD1 CAWSLNEGQGIEQYF TGTGCCTGGAGTCTTAACGAGGGACAGGGGATCGAGCAGTACTTC
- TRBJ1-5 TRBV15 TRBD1 CATSLTGYFQPQHF TGTGCCACCAGCCTGACAGGGTATTTTCAGCCCCAGCATTTT
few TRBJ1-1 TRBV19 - CASSLRTMNTEAFF TGTGCCAGTAGCTTACGGACCATGAACACTGAAGCTTTCTTT
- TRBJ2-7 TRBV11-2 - CASSGYEQYF TGTGCCAGCTCAGGGTACGAGCAGTACTTC
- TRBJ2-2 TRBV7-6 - CASTQSGTPPVGELFF TGTGCCAGCACGCAATCCGGGACACCACCTGTCGGGGAGCTGTTTTTT
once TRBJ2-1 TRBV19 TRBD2 CASSIRYRTSGTGEQFF TGTGCCAGTAGTATTCGGTACCGGACTAGCGGGACTGGTGAGCAGTTCTTC
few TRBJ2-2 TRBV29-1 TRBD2 CSVEEKRGLAGSGELFF TGCAGCGTTGAAGAGAAGCGGGGACTAGCGGGGTCCGGGGAGCTGTTTTTT
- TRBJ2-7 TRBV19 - CASSTRTVAYEQYF TGTGCCAGTAGTACCCGGACGGTAGCCTACGAGCAGTACTTC
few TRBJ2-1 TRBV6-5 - CASSYSRTFPINEQFF TGTGCCAGCAGTTACTCCCGCACATTCCCAATAAATGAGCAGTTCTTC
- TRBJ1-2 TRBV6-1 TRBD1 CASSEALGQGEGYTF TGTGCCAGCAGTGAAGCGCTTGGGCAGGGGGAGGGCTACACCTTC
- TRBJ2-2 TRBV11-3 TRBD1 CASSQRTGANTGELFF TGTGCCAGCAGCCAAAGGACAGGGGCGAACACCGGGGAGCTGTTTTTT
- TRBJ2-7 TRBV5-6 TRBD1 CASSSHPGQFYEQYF TGTGCCAGCAGCTCCCATCCGGGACAGTTCTACGAGCAGTACTTC
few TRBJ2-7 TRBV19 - CASSFPGETYEQYF TGTGCCAGTAGTTTCCCAGGGGAAACCTACGAGCAGTACTTC
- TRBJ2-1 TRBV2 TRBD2 CASTGTSGSNGEQFF TGTGCCAGCACGGGGACTAGCGGGAGTAATGGTGAGCAGTTCTTC
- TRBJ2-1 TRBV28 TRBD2 CASRLLAGGKDEQFF TGTGCCAGCAGACTACTAGCGGGAGGGAAAGATGAGCAGTTCTTC
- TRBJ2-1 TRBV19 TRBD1 CASSDRADEQFF TGTGCCAGTAGTGACAGGGCCGATGAGCAGTTCTTC
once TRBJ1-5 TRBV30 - CAWSIRGLQPQHF TGTGCCTGGAGTATTAGGGGTCTGCAGCCCCAGCATTTT